The clone carrying this T cell receptor beta chain was recorded many times. The read gets to within 3 residues of the CDR3 end, and the germline J gene fills in the rest. The sample is drawn from a study of T cell clonality in common variable immunodeficiency. The method was immunoSEQ multiplex PCR; TCRdb's version includes in-frame clones alone and lacks a portion of them. The table lists 50,000 to 60,000 clones, with no singletons. There are 20 residues in the CDR3. The germline V gene has CDR1 DFQATT and CDR2 SNEGSKA (reference sequence). The J segment lost 0 bases and the V segment lost 1 base, leaving 15 bases of the junction unmatched.

Sequencing was done on a sample of peripheral blood mononuclear cells. The sequence derives from a person between 18 and 70 years old in good health. J is TRBJ2-6 and V is TRBV20-1; 7 bases line up with TRBD1. The covered CDR3 bases are TGCAGTGCTAGAGGTACCCTTGGGACAGCTGTATACTCTGGGGCCAACGTC. It specifies CSARGTLGTAVYSGANV. The whole CDR3 sequence is CSARGTLGTAVYSGANVLTF.